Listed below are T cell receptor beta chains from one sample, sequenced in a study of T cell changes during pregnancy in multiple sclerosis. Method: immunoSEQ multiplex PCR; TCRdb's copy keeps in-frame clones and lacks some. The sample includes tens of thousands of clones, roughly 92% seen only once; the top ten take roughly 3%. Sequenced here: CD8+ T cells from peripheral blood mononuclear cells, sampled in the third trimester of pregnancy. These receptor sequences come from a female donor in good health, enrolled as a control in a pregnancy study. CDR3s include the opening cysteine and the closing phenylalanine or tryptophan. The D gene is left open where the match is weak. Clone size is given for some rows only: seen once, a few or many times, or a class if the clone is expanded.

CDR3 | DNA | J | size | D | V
CASSLAPGTGHGAQYF | TGTGCCAGTAGCCTCGCCCCCGGGACAGGACATGGGGCCCAGTACTTC | TRBJ2-5 | NA | TRBD1 | TRBV19
CASSTTDRGSYEQYF | TGTGCCAGCAGCACAACGGACAGGGGATCCTACGAGCAGTACTTC | TRBJ2-7 | NA | TRBD1 | TRBV7-9
CASSLVAGGRETQYF | TGTGCCAGCAGCTTAGTGGCGGGGGGCAGAGAGACCCAGTACTTC | TRBJ2-5 | NA | TRBD2 | TRBV7-9
CASSPGQGWTEAFF | TGTGCCAGCAGTCCGGGACAGGGATGGACTGAAGCTTTCTTT | TRBJ1-1 | NA | TRBD1 | TRBV27
CASSKWEGRTETQYF | TGTGCCAGCAGCAAATGGGAGGGAAGGACGGAGACCCAGTACTTC | TRBJ2-5 | NA | TRBD2 | TRBV6-5
CASSDSSGGHNEQFF | TGTGCCAGCAGTGACTCTAGCGGGGGCCACAATGAGCAGTTCTTC | TRBJ2-1 | NA | TRBD2 | TRBV6-4
CASSLLVTDTQYF | TGCGCCAGCAGCCTACTAGTGACAGATACGCAGTATTTT | TRBJ2-3 | NA | NA | TRBV4-1
CASSVESGGTYEQYF | TGTGCCAGCAGCGTAGAGAGCGGGGGGACCTACGAGCAGTACTTC | TRBJ2-7 | once | TRBD2 | TRBV9
CASSQEPGQGSEKLFF | TGCGCCAGCAGCCAAGAACCCGGACAGGGAAGTGAAAAACTGTTTTTT | TRBJ1-4 | few | TRBD1 | TRBV4-3
CASIGQGIGYGYTF | TGTGCCAGCATTGGCCAGGGGATAGGCTATGGCTACACCTTC | TRBJ1-2 | NA | NA | TRBV6-5
CASSPQDYGYTF | TGTGCCAGCAGCCCGCAGGACTATGGCTACACCTTC | TRBJ1-2 | NA | NA | TRBV7-2
CASSEGQGGYGYTF | TGTGCCAGCAGTGAGGGACAGGGGGGCTATGGCTACACCTTC | TRBJ1-2 | once | TRBD1 | TRBV6-4
CASSLGYSNQPQHF | TGTGCCAGCAGCTTGGGCTATAGCAATCAGCCCCAGCATTTT | TRBJ1-5 | NA | NA | TRBV5-4
CASSNRQPNYGYTF | TGTGCCAGCAGCAACAGACAGCCTAACTATGGCTACACCTTC | TRBJ1-2 | NA | NA | TRBV5-4
CASSPGYQPQHF | TGTGCCAGCTCTCCGGGGTACCAGCCCCAGCATTTT | TRBJ1-5 | NA | NA | TRBV27
CASSRGGGYEQFF | TGTGCCAGCAGTCGGGGGGGCGGGTATGAGCAGTTCTTC | TRBJ2-1 | NA | TRBD2 | TRBV6-6
CASSGYSYGYTF | TGTGCCAGCAGCGGCTACAGCTATGGCTACACCTTC | TRBJ1-2 | NA | NA | TRBV9
CASSSDSYDGYTF | TGCGCCAGCAGTTCTGACAGTTATGACGGCTACACCTTC | TRBJ1-2 | NA | NA | TRBV4-1
CAAFDGPVGEAFF | TGTGCCGCTTTTGATGGGCCGGTGGGTGAAGCTTTCTTT | TRBJ1-1 | NA | NA | TRBV15
CASSAGQRNGELFF | TGTGCCAGCAGCGCGGGACAAAGGAACGGGGAGCTGTTTTTT | TRBJ2-2 | once | NA | TRBV9
CASTGGSTEAFF | TGTGCCAGCACCGGCGGGAGCACTGAAGCTTTCTTT | TRBJ1-1 | NA | NA | TRBV25-1
CASSIDLGQLDYGYTF | TGTGCCAGTAGTATAGACCTAGGACAGCTAGACTATGGCTACACCTTC | TRBJ1-2 | few | NA | TRBV19
CASSLAPGGNEQFF | TGTGCCAGCAGCTTAGCCCCCGGGGGCAATGAGCAGTTCTTC | TRBJ2-1 | NA | NA | TRBV7-2
CASSERGGETDTQYF | TGTGCCAGCAGTGAGCGGGGGGGCGAGACAGATACGCAGTATTTT | TRBJ2-3 | once | TRBD2 | TRBV9
CASGGNEQFF | TGTGCCAGTGGGGGGAATGAGCAGTTCTTC | TRBJ2-1 | NA | NA | TRBV2
CASSLAEQGGDTEAFF | TGTGCCAGCAGCTTAGCGGAACAGGGAGGGGACACTGAAGCTTTCTTT | TRBJ1-1 | NA | NA | TRBV7-8
CASSSPGQGTTGELFF | TGTGCCAGCAGCTCCCCGGGACAGGGCACGACCGGGGAGCTGTTTTTT | TRBJ2-2 | NA | TRBD1 | TRBV7-8
CASSWGHQSSYEQYF | TGTGCCAGCAGCTGGGGACATCAGAGCTCCTACGAGCAGTACTTC | TRBJ2-7 | NA | NA | TRBV7-2
CASSPRSGFEGNTEAFF | TGTGCCAGTAGTCCCAGATCGGGTTTTGAAGGGAACACTGAAGCTTTCTTT | TRBJ1-1 | NA | NA | TRBV19
CASSEFDRGDWTDTQYF | TGTGCCAGCAGTGAATTTGACAGGGGTGATTGGACAGATACGCAGTATTTT | TRBJ2-3 | NA | TRBD1 | TRBV25-1
CASRQGASTEAFF | TGTGCCAGCAGACAGGGGGCGAGTACTGAAGCTTTCTTT | TRBJ1-1 | NA | TRBD1 | TRBV5-6
CASTAEGYRYTEAFF | TGTGCCAGCACCGCTGAGGGATATCGGTACACTGAAGCTTTCTTT | TRBJ1-1 | NA | NA | TRBV5-4
CASSSTGGEQYF | TGTGCCAGCAGCTCGACAGGGGGCGAGCAGTACTTC | TRBJ2-7 | NA | TRBD1 | TRBV7-9
CASSPGQGTTYEQYF | TGCGCCAGCAGCCCGGGACAGGGGACCACCTACGAGCAGTACTTC | TRBJ2-7 | NA | TRBD1 | TRBV5-1
CASSLPGSYNEQFF | TGTGCCAGCAGTTTGCCAGGTTCCTACAATGAGCAGTTCTTC | TRBJ2-1 | NA | NA | TRBV27
CASSLSEGGDPSTNEKLFF | TGTGCCAGCAGCTTAAGCGAGGGAGGTGACCCGTCAACTAATGAAAAACTGTTTTTT | TRBJ1-4 | NA | NA | TRBV7-9
CASSLDRAYNSPLHF | TGTGCCAGCAGTTTGGACAGGGCCTATAATTCACCCCTCCACTTT | TRBJ1-6 | NA | TRBD1 | TRBV5-6
CASSLSETAVYGYTF | TGTGCCAGCAGCTTATCCGAGACAGCCGTCTATGGCTACACCTTC | TRBJ1-2 | NA | NA | TRBV7-9
CASSRQGSSQPQHF | TGTGCCAGCAGTCGACAGGGGAGTAGTCAGCCCCAGCATTTT | TRBJ1-5 | NA | TRBD1 | TRBV25-1
CASSNKYPGQGGHEQFF | TGTGCCAGCAGTAATAAATATCCGGGACAGGGAGGACATGAGCAGTTCTTC | TRBJ2-1 | NA | TRBD1 | TRBV27
CASSPFRQATTGELFF | TGTGCTAGCAGCCCGTTCAGACAGGCTACCACCGGGGAGCTGTTTTTT | TRBJ2-2 | NA | NA | TRBV7-7